The 4 T cell receptor beta chains reported below all come from one sample, sequenced in a study of blood T cell repertoires in COVID-19 (dated by TCRdb to about 2020). Libraries were prepared through the immunoSEQ multiplex PCR assay. This immuneACCESS table, as held by TCRdb, lists in-frame sequences with V and J called but not all clones. Of the missing ones, under half trace to an unresolved V gene in checked studies; the others have no known cause. This sample is represented by 75,000 to 95,000 clones; around nine tenths of them were singletons. Together, the top ten hold 2.9% of the sample. Sequencing was performed on peripheral blood. Every receptor here comes from an elderly woman with acute or convalescent COVID-19.

This clone was seen a few times. V gene TRBV11-1 combines with J gene TRBJ2-1; 7 positions match TRBD2. V shed 5 bases and J 7 bases; nucleotides not matched to a gene: 11. The germline gives CDR1 SGHAT, CDR2 FQDESV (reference sequence). The CDR3 covers 15 residues. CDR3 residues: CASSPAGPPGNEQFF. The CDR3 DNA reads as TGTGCCAGCAGCCCAGCGGGGCCACCGGGTAATGAGCAGTTCTTC.

The rearrangement uses TRBV11-2 and TRBJ1-5; D not certain. V lost 3 bases and J lost 7, with 10 bases in between. CDR1 is SGHAT, CDR2 FQNNGV, per germline. The CDR3 loop spans 13 amino acids. The CDR3 DNA follows: TGTGCCAGCAGCTTTGGAGAATTCCAGCCCCAGCATTTT. This encodes CASSFGEFQPQHF.

V and J are TRBV15 and TRBJ2-5, with D possibly TRBD2 on 5 matching bases. The V gene lost 0 bases and the J gene lost 7 bases, with 12 bases spanning the gap. Germline-derived CDR1 and CDR2 are LNHNV and YYDKDF (reference sequence). This CDR3 is built from 14 residues. The CDR3 DNA is TGTGCCACCAGCAGAGATGTTAGCGTTAGGACCCAGTACTTC. Amino acids: CATSRDVSVRTQYF.

CDR3 amino acids: CAIWTSSKNIQYF. Here the CDR3 DNA reads TGTGCCATCTGGACATCTTCCAAAAACATTCAGTACTTC. The rearrangement links TRBV7-9 to TRBJ2-4, with D perhaps TRBD1 (5 bases). The germline V gene encodes CDR1 SEHNR and CDR2 FQNEAQ (reference sequence). V was pared by 10 bases and J by 2 bases, with 12 bases between. The CDR3 spans 13 residues.